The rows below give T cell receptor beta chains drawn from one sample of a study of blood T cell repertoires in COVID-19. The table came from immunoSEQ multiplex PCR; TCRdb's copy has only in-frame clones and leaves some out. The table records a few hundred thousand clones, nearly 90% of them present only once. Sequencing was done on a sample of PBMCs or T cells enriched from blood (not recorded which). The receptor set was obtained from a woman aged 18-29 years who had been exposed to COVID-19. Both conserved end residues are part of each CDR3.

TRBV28	CASSFPPGADEKLFF
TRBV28	CASSFPRSSGGMYEQYF
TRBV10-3	CAIKPDFYTEAFF
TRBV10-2	CASSDSGTSGLVGSYNEQFF
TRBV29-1	CSVVAHSSYEQYF
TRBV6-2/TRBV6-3	CASSSPGSSNQPQHF
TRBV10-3	CAISEEALNQPQHF
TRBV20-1	CSASRLGDTDTQYF
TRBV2	CASRRGTAKIGNTIYF
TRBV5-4	CASSFFREQWGEQYF
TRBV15	CATSRGPGTSGSYEQYF
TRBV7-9	CASSLVAGMATEAFF
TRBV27	CASSLGTGVGEQYF
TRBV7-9	CASSLATGQGWRTYEQYF
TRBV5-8	CASSLVAGSRLNEQFF
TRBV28	CASNLAGVTTDTQYF
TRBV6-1	CASSESPRSGQYF
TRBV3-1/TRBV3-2	CASSYRRVIDGYTF
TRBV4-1	CASSQPIAGAREREQYF
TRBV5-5	CASSPGYGYTF
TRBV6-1	CASSELYGLGHEQYF
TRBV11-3	CASSAHSLQGIWLDEQYF
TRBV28	CASSFRTGPYGYTF
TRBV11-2	CASSLAPPSSYNEQFF
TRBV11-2	CASSRSGLADYEQYF
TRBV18	CASSPPGQGVEKLFF
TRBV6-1	CASSELQALNTEAFF
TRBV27	CASSHSGRANEQFF
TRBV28	CASSLGLTLTGELFF
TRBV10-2	CASNRLAGNQNEQFF
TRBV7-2	CASSLLGAQETQYF
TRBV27	CASSPGQRATNEKLFF
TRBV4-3	CASSPPGGPNTEAFF
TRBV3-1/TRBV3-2	CASSYVAGGRQETQYF
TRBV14	CASSQEDRDRRNEKLFF
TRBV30	CAWKGTGLSSPLHF
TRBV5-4	CASSLTTSGETQYF
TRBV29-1	CSGMTGVSEAFF
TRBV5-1	CASSREGGLAGVDEQFF
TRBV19	CASMISGATSYNEQFF
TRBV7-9	CASSLEAGANEKLFF